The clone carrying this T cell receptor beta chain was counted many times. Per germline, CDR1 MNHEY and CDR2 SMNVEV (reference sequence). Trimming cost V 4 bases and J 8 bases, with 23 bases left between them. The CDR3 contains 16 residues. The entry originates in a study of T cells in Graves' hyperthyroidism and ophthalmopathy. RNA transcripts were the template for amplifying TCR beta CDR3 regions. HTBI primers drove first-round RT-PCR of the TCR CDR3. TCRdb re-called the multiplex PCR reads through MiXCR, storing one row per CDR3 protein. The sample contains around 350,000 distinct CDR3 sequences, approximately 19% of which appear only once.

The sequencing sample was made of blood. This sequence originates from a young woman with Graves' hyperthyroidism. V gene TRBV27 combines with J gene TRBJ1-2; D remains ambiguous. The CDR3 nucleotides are TGTGCCAGCAGTTCGTTGGCTTCGACACTCATGAGGGGCTACACCTTC. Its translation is CASSSLASTLMRGYTF.